The sequence of this TCR beta chain was determined in a study of T cell responses to AZD1222 COVID-19 vaccine. General observations from the study: Reportedly, nearly half of unique spike TCRs recognized epitopes outside B.1.351/B.1.1.7 mutations. Spike was spanned by vaccine-associated CD4 TCRs, with dominance at 160-218 and 743-854.

This clone was detected only once. What it binds is not known. Trimming stripped 0 bases from V and 2 bases from J, with 9 bases between. The CDR3 spans 15 residues. CDR1 and CDR2 from the germline V gene are LGHNA and YSLEER. Profiling relied on immunoSEQ multiplex PCR, and the TCRdb table lists in-frame clones only, not all of them. The repertoire holds approximately 70,000 clones, with 88% as singletons. The clonotype was recovered from an adult who received the MenACWY meningococcal vaccine as a control. Sample: peripheral blood, taken 28 days after the second dose of the MenACWY control vaccine. The rearrangement joins TRBV4-3 to TRBJ2-3, with D unresolved. The CDR3 protein is CASSQERATTDTQYF. CDR3 nucleotides: TGCGCCAGCAGCCAAGAACGGGCTACCACAGATACGCAGTATTTT.